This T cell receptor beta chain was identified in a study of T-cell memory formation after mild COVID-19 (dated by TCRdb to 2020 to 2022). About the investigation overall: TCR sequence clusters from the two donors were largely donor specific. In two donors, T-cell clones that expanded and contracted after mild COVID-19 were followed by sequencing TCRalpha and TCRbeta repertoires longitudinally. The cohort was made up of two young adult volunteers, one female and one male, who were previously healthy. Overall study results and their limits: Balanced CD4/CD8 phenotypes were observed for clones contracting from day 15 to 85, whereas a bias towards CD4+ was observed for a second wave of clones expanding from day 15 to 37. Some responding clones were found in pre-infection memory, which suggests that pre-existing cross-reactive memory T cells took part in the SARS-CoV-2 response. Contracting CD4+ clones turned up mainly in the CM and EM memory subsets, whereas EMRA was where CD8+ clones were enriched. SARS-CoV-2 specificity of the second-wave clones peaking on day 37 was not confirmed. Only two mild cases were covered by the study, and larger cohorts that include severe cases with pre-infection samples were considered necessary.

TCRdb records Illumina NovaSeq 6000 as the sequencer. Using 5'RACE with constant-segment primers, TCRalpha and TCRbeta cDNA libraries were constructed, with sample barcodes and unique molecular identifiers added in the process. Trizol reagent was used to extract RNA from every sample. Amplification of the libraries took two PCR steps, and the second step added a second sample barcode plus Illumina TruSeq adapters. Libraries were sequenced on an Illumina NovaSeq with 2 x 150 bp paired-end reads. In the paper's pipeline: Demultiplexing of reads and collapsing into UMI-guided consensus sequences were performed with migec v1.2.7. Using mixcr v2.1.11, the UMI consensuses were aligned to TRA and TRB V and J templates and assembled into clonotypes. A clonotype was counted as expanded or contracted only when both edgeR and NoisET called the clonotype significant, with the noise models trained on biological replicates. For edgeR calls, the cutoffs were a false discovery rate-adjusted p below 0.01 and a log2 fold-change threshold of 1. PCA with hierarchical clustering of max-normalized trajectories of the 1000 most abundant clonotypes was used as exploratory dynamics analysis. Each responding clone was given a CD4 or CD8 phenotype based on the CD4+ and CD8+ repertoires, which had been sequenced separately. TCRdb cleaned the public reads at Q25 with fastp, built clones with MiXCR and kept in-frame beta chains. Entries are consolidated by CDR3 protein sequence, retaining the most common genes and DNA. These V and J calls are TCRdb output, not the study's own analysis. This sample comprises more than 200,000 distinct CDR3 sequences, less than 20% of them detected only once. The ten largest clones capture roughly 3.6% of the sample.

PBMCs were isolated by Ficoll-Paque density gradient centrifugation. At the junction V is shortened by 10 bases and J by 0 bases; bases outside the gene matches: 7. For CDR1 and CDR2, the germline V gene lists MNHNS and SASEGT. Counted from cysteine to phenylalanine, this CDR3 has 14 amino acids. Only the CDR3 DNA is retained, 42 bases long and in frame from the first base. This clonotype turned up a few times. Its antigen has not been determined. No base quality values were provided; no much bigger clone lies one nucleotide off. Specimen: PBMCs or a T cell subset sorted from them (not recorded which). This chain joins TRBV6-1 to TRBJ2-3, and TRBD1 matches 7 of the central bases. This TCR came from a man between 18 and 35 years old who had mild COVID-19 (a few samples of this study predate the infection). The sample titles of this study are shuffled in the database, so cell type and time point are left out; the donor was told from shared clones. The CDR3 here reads CAIRTGLSTDTQYF. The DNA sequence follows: TGTGCCATTCGGACAGGACTTAGCACAGATACGCAGTATTTT.